The present T cell receptor beta chain was sequenced within a study of neurological immune-mediated disorders. Study results and limitations: The highest TCR clonal expansion occurred in HTLV-1-associated myelopathy; multiple sclerosis fell below healthy controls.

The authors produced cDNA by 5'RACE using 10-nucleotide random UMIs. The yield of each sequencing run was over 160 million TCR-beta sequences from 15-18 subjects. TCRdb analysed the 5' RACE reads with MiXCR anew, one entry per CDR3 protein. The data contain about 84,000 distinct CDR3 sequences, 10% of them singletons. Unsorted libraries were generated from 2 million PBMCs. These cells had been stored in RNAlater at -80 C. The CDR3 runs to 14 residues. Losses at the gene ends were 5 bases for V and 7 bases for J; bases not matched to a gene: 5. The V gene's germline CDR1 is LGHDT and CDR2 YNNKEL (reference sequence). This clonotype was recorded many times. Its antigen is not identified.

The specimen sequenced was PBMCs. This chain uses TRBV3-1 with TRBJ2-2; the match to TRBD1 covers 9 bases. The origin of this receptor is a man aged 40-55 years in good health. The CDR3 bases are TGTGCCAGCAGCTACGGACAGGGGAACGGGGAGCTGTTTTTT. This codes for CASSYGQGNGELFF.